In its sample, the clone carrying this T cell receptor (beta chain) was seen many times. RNA transcripts served as template for amplifying TCR beta CDR3 sequences. In the first round, RT-PCR was carried out with HTBI primers, and a multiplex PCR formed the second round. A single record per CDR3 protein comes from TCRdb applying MiXCR to the multiplex PCR reads. The table has 500,000 to 700,000 distinct CDR3 sequences, less than 45% seen once. The sample is drawn from a study of Graves' ophthalmopathy and Graves' hyperthyroidism. The CDR3 totals 13 residues. V was clipped by 1 base and J by 5 bases, with 6 bases between them. Diagnoses were established from clinical symptoms, serum thyroxine, TRAb, thyroid ultrasound and orbital computed tomography.

This chain links TRBV12-3 or TRBV12-4 with TRBJ1-5; no definite D call. This clonotype was obtained from an adult man with Graves' hyperthyroidism. The sample comprised peripheral blood or thyroid tissue (not recorded which). CDR3 in DNA: TGTGCCAGCAGTTTAGATATTTATCAGCCCCAGCATTTT. It is translated as CASSLDIYQPQHF.